This T cell receptor beta chain was identified in a study of PD-1 blockade in classical Hodgkin lymphoma. CDR3 length: 14 amino acids. Per germline, CDR1 SGHRS and CDR2 YFSETQ. All patients experienced relapse after autologous stem cell transplantation, and brentuximab vedotin exposure was variable. Using immunoSEQ multiplex PCR, the repertoire was profiled, and TCRdb retains in-frame clones only, with some absent. The sample consists of 15,000 to 20,000 clones, about four fifths of them appearing once. This sample comprised peripheral blood mononuclear cells (PBMCs), obtained before the second cycle of nivolumab. The sequence was obtained from a human donor with classical Hodgkin lymphoma. The chain has TRBV5-1 and TRBJ2-5; no reliable D call. The end of the DNA fits TRBJ2-7 better, so the J call may be wrong. CDR3 sequence (DNA): TGCGCCAGCCGACTTTCGGAAATCTCCTACGAGCAGTACTTC. Protein: CASRLSEISYEQYF.